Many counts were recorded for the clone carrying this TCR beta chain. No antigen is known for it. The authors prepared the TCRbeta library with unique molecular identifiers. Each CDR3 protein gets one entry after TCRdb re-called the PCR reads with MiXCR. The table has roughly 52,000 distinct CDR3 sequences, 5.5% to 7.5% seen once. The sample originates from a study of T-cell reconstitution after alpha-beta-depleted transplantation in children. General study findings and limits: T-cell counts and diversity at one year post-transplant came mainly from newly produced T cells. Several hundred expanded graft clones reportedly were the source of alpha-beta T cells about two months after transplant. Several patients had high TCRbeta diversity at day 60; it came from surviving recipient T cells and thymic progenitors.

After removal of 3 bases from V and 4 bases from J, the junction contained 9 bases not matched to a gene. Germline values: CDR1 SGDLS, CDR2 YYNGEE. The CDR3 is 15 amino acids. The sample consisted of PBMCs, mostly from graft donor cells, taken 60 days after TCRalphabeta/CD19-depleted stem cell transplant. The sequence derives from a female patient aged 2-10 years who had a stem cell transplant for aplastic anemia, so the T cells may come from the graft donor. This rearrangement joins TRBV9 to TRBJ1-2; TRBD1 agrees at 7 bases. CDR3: CASSGKNDRVYGYTF. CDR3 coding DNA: TGTGCCAGCAGCGGAAAAAACGACAGGGTCTATGGCTACACCTTC.